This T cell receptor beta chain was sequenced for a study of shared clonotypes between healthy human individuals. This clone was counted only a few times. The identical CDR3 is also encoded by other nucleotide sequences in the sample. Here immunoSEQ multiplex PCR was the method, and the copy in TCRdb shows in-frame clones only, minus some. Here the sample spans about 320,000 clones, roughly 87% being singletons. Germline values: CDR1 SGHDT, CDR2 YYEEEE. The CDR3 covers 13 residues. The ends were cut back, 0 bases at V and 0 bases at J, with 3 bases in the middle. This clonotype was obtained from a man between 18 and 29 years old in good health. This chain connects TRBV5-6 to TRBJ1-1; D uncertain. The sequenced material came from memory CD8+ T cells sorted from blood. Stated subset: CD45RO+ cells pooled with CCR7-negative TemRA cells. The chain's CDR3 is CASSLGVNTEAFF. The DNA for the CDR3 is TGTGCCAGCAGCTTGGGGGTGAACACTGAAGCTTTCTTT.